This T cell receptor beta chain was captured in a study of long-term antiretroviral therapy in people with HIV (dated by TCRdb to between 2022 and 2023). Regarding the complete study: Collection of the earliest samples took place about a decade ahead of the 2015 WHO recommendation for immediate ART, at a time when ART was typically delayed until CD4 counts fell. From a few dozen adults with confirmed HIV infection, the cohort provided 150 to 200 cryopreserved PBMC samples, gathered serially across a mean of approximately six years (range 1-12). A retrospective serial study tested whether changes in peripheral blood TRB repertoire composition and diversity were associated with ART initiation and durable HIV suppression. About 40% of the 30 participants with HIV were female. No cross-contamination during QIAcube processing was shown when test extractions of a monoclonal T-cell line were performed alongside a few dozen polyclonal samples. On the study overall, not on this receptor specifically: The repertoire was dominated across all time points by expanded TRB clones identified before ART initiation, although this dominance was seen to fluctuate and to decrease in many PLHIV after ART. The samples span the years 2004 to 2017, and the ART regimens used may be less effective than current regimens. Starting ART was linked to a significant rise in TRB diversity, yet even after long-term ART the diversity remained significantly lower than in transplant donor controls. Since PBMC availability was limited, sequencing covered only the TCR beta chain, with no alpha chain pairing. Because pre-ART samples had limited cell numbers, profiling was done on unsorted PBMC rather than on sorted CD4+ and CD8+ T cells. HIV repertoires had narrower CDR3 length ranges than controls, and the network structure suggested an antigen-experienced repertoire that shifted only slightly toward naive after ART. Inferences about post-ART repertoire changes were limited because no data were available on ART adherence, viral resistance or therapy changes.

Regarding this clone: There is no known antigen for this receptor. The record has no base qualities; no much larger clone is one base away.

Inclusion was restricted to participants for whom at least one PBMC sample before ART initiation and at least two post-ART samples were available. Every participant with HIV received treatment in the United States of America. Before DNA extraction, cryopreserved samples of roughly 0.9-11 million PBMC were thawed and washed. At the time of the earliest PBMC sample, participants with HIV were aged between roughly 20 and 60 years. Per participant, PBMC samples came from 1-4 timepoints prior to ART initiation and 2-8 timepoints following ART initiation, for a median of 7 samples. Serial HIV viral load, CD4+ T-cell count, ART history and demographic data were obtained for every participant. Genomic DNA was extracted from unsorted PBMC with a Qiagen kit on a QIAcube, with processing performed in batches of 12 samples. V ends up 0 bases short and J 3 bases short, with an unmatched junction base count of 3. The germline V gene supplies CDR1 SQVTM and CDR2 ANQGSEA. Including the terminal cysteine and phenylalanine, the CDR3 comprises 14 residues. The read is trimmed to its CDR3 DNA, 42 bases read in frame from base 1.

The immunoSEQ hsTCRB v3.0 assay was used at survey level resolution to sequence the TRB variable region. A depth of roughly 35,000-55,000 T-cell genomes per sample was targeted for TRB sequencing. Pooled TRB libraries were sequenced on an Illumina MiSeq with a v3 150-cycle kit. Processing in the source paper ran as follows. Analysis of repertoires was carried out in R inside a reproducible Nextflow workflow spanning QC, data transformation and analysis. LymphoSeq2, an R package for AIRR-Seq data exploration, was used to implement custom analyses. Several samples that yielded fewer than 5000 total TRB sequences were excluded, so that approximately 170 HIV repertoires were analyzed. Among the 170 to 200 HIV repertoires that were kept, around 60 were collected before ART initiation and over 120 were collected after ART initiation. Each repertoire was downsampled to 5000 TRB nucleotide sequences, and summary statistics were averaged across 100 downsampling iterations. The analysis kept only TRB sequences whose CDR3 regions were at least seven amino acids long. Diversity was measured with a Shannon entropy-derived clonality score and the Gini coefficient. Repertoire networks linked the top 5000 CDR3 amino acid sequences whenever two sequences differed by an edit distance of one. For TRB CDR3 amino acid sequences, GLIPH2 was used to predict antigen specificity groups and MHC restriction. To flag known associations with CMV, EBV, HIV or tissue antigens, CDR3 amino acid sequences were compared against VDJdb and McPAS-TCR. Pre-ART, post-ART and control groups were compared with Wilcoxon signed-rank tests and Holm-Bonferroni correction. Imported from immuneACCESS, the table was reduced by TCRdb to in-frame sequences with V and J called. These copies leave out some clones; in studies compared against another copy, an unresolved V gene accounts for under half, and the cause of the remainder is not known. V and J calls and clone size are copied from that table; D and trimming were computed from the DNA. A total of around 19,000 clones appear in this sample, around 81% of them only once. The top ten constitute 14% of the sample.

The origin of this receptor is a woman younger than 45 with HIV. This specimen consisted of unsorted PBMCs, obtained 2.9 years after starting antiretroviral therapy. The V and J segments used are TRBV29-1 and TRBJ1-2; 8 bases in the middle match TRBD1. At the DNA level, the sequence is TGCAGCGTTGAAGACGAGGACAGGGACTATGGCTACACCTTC. The resulting protein is CSVEDEDRDYGYTF.